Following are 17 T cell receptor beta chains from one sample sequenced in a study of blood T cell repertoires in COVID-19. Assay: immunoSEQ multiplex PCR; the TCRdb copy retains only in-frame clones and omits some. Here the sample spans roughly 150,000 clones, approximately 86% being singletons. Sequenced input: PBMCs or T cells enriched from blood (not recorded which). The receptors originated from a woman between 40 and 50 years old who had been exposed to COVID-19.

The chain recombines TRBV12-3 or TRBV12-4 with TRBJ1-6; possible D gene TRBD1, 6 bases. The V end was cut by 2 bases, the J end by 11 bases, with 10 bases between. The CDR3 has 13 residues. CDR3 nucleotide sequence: TGTGCCAGCAGTTTACAGGGGTTTCCACCCCTCCACTTT. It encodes CASSLQGFPPLHF.

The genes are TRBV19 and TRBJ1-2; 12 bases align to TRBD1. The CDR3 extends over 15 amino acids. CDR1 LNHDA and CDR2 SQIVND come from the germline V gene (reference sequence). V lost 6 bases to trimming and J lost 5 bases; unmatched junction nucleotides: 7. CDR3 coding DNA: TGTGCCAGTAGCAGGGGACAGGGGGCAGGATATGGCTACACCTTC. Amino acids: CASSRGQGAGYGYTF.

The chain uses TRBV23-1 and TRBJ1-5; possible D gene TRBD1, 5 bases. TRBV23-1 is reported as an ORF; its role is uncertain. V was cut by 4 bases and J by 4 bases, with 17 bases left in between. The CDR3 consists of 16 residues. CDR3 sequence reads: CASSLNRPGRNQPQHF. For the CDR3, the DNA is TGCGCCAGCAGTCTTAATCGGCCAGGGCGAAATCAGCCCCAGCATTTT.

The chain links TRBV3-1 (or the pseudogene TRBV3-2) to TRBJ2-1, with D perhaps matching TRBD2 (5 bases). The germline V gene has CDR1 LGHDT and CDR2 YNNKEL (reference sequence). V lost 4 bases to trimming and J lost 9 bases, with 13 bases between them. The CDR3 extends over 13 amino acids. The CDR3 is CASSRRGSGEQFF. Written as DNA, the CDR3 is TGTGCCAGCAGCCGTCGGGGTAGTGGTGAGCAGTTCTTC.

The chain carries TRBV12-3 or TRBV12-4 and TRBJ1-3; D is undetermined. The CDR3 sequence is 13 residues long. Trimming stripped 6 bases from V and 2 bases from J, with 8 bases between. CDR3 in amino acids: CASSQAPGNTIYF. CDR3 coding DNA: TGTGCCAGCAGCCAGGCACCTGGAAACACCATATATTTT.

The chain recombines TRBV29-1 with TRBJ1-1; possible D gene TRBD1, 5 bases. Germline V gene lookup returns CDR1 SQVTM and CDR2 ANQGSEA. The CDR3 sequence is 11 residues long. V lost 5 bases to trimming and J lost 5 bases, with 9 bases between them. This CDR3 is CSVSGLTEAFF. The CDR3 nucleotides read TGCAGCGTTTCAGGGTTAACTGAAGCTTTCTTT.

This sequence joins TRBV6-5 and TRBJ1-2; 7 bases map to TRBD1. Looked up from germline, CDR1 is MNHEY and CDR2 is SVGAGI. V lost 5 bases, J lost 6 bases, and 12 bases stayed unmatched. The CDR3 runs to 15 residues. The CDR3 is CASSKRGQYDDGYTF. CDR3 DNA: TGTGCCAGCAGTAAAAGGGGACAGTACGATGATGGCTACACCTTC.

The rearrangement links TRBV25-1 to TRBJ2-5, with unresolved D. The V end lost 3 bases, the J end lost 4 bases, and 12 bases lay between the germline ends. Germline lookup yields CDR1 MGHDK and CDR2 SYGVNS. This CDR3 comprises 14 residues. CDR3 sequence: CASSESGVGETQYF. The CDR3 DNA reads TGTGCCAGCAGTGAGTCTGGAGTCGGAGAGACCCAGTACTTC.

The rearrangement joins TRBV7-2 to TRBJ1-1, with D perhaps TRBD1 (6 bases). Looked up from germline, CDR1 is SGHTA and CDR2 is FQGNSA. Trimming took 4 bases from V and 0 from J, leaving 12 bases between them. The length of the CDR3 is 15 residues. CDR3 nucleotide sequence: TGTGCCAGCAGCTGGACAGTGGACATGAACACTGAAGCTTTCTTT. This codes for CASSWTVDMNTEAFF.

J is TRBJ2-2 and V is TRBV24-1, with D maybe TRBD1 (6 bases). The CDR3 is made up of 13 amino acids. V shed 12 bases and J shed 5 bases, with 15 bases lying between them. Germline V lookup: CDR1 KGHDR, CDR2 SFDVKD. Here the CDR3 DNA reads TGTGCCGCACAGGGCCCGCGGACCGGGGAGCTGTTTTTT. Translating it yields CAAQGPRTGELFF.

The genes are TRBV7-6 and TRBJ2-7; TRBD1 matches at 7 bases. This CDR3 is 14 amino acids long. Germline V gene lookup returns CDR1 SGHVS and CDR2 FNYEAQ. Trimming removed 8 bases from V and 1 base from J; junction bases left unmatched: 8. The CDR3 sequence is CASGTGAPSYEQYF. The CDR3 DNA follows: TGTGCCAGCGGCACAGGGGCCCCATCCTACGAGCAGTACTTC.

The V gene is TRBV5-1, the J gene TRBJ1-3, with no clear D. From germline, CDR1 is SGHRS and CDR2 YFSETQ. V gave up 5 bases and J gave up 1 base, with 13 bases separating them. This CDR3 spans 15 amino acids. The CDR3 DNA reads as TGCGCCAGCAGACTTGACACTCAATCTGGAAACACCATATATTTT. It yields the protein CASRLDTQSGNTIYF. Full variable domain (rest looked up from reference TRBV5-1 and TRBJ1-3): KAGVTQTPRYLIKTRGQQVTLSCSPISGHRSVSWYQQTPGQGLQFLFEYFSETQRNKGNFPGRFSGRQFSNSRSEMNVSTLELGDSALYLCASRLDTQSGNTIYFGEGSWLTVV.

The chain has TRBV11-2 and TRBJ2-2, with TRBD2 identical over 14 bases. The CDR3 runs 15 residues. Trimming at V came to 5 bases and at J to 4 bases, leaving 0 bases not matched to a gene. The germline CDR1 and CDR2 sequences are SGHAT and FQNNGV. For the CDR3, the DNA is TGTGCCAGCAGCGGACTAGCGGGGGGCACCGGGGAGCTGTTTTTT. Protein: CASSGLAGGTGELFF.

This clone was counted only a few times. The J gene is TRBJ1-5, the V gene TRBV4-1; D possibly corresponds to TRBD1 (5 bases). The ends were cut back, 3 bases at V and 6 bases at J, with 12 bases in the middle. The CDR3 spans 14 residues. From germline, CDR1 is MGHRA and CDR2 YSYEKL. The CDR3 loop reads CASSHQGMGQPQHF. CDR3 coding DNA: TGCGCCAGCAGCCATCAGGGAATGGGTCAGCCCCAGCATTTT.

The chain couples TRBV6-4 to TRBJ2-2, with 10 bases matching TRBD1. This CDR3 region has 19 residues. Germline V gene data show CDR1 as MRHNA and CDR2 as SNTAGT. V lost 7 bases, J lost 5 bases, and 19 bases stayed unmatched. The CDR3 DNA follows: TGTGCCAGCACCCACTCCGGGACAGGGGTTCATGTGGGAACCGGGGAGCTGTTTTTT. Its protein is CASTHSGTGVHVGTGELFF.

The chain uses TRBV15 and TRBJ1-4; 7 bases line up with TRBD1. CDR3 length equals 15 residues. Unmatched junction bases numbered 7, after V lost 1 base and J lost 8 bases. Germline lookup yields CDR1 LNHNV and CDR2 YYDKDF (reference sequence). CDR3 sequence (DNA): TGTGCCACCAGCAGAGGTCACAGGGGCGGGGAAAAACTGTTTTTT. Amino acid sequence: CATSRGHRGGEKLFF.

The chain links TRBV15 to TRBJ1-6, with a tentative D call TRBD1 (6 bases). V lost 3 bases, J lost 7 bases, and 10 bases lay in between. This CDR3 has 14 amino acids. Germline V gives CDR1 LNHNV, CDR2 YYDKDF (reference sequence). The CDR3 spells CATSRTGPNSPLHF. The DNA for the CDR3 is TGTGCCACCAGCAGGACAGGCCCCAATTCACCCCTCCACTTT. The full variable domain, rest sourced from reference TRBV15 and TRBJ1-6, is DAMVIQNPRYQVTQFGKPVTLSCSQTLNHNVMYWYQQKSSQAPKLLFHYYDKDFNNEADTPDNFQSRRPNTSFCFLDIRSPGLGDTAMYLCATSRTGPNSPLHFGNGTRLTVT.